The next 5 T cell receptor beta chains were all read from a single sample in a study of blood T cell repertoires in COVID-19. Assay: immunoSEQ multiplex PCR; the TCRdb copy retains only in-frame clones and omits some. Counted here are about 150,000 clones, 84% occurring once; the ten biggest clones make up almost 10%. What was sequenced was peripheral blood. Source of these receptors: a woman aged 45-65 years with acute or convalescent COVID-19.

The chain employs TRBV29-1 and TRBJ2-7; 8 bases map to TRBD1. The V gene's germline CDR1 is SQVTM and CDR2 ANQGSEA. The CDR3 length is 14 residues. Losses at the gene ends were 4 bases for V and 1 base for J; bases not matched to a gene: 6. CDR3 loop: CSVVQGARSYEQYF. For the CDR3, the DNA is TGCAGCGTTGTCCAGGGGGCGAGATCCTACGAGCAGTACTTC.

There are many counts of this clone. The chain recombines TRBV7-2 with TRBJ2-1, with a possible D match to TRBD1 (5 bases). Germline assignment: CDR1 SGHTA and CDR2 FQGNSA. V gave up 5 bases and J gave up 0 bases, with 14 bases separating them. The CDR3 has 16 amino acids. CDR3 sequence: CASSLSRAISYNEQFF. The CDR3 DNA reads TGTGCCAGCAGCCTATCCAGGGCGATCTCCTACAATGAGCAGTTCTTC.

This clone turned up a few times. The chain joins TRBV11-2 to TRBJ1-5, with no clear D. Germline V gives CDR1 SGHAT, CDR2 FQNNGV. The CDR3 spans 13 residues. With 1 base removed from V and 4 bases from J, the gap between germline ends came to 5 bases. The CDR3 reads CASSLGQNQPQHF. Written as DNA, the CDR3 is TGTGCCAGCAGCTTAGGTCAGAATCAGCCCCAGCATTTT.

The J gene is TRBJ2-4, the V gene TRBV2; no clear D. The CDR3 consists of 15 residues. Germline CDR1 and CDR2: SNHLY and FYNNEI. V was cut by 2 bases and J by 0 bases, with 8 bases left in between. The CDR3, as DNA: TGTGCCAGCAGTGAATTCTCGGGAGCCAAAAACATTCAGTACTTC. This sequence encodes CASSEFSGAKNIQYF.

CDR3 bases: TGTGCCAGCAGCGCCCGGGGGAGCTCCTACGAGCAGTACTTC. Translated: CASSARGSSYEQYF. The chain combines TRBV9 with TRBJ2-7, with a weak D call TRBD2 (6 bases). The CDR3 contains 14 residues. Per the germline V gene, CDR1 is SGDLS and CDR2 is YYNGEE. V was cut by 3 bases and J by 0 bases, with 10 bases left in between.